What follows describes a single T cell receptor (beta chain). These data are taken from a study of blood T cell repertoires in COVID-19. About the study: The origin of the acute and convalescent COVID-19 samples was the United States, Italy and Spain. PBMCs, B-cell-depleted T cells, or T cells provided the cDNA or gDNA that made up the material.

Under the authors' procedure: Counts of nucleated cells, estimated from reference gene primer amplification, were obtained. The repertoire was sequenced with immunoSEQ multiplex PCR; TCRdb's copy has only in-frame clones and lacks some. D and trimming were read from the DNA, whereas the V and J calls and clone size are those reported in that table. The table shows 150,000 or so clones, with nearly 70% occurring only once. V dropped 7 bases and J dropped 4; count of bases not matched to a gene: 6. The length of the CDR3 is 15 residues. Germline lookup yields CDR1 SGHTA and CDR2 FQGNSA. The sample comprised peripheral blood. The J gene is TRBJ2-3, the V gene TRBV7-2; TRBD2 aligns across 12 bases. The sequence was obtained from a woman aged 70 to 79 with acute or convalescent COVID-19. The CDR3 spells CASNPSGGAADTQYF. The CDR3 DNA follows: TGTGCCAGCAACCCTAGCGGGGGGGCGGCAGATACGCAGTATTTT.